This T cell receptor (beta chain) was recorded in a study of T cells in Graves' hyperthyroidism and ophthalmopathy (dated by TCRdb to the late 2010s). With respect to the entire study: Peripheral blood samples were taken at the time of initial diagnosis, prior to any treatment. To identify distinguishing TCR V-J signatures, a discovery cohort of some 99 patients was used, comprising 43 with Graves' ophthalmopathy and 57 with stable Graves' hyperthyroidism. An independent validation cohort of some 18 hyperthyroidism patients and approximately 16 patients who later progressed to ophthalmopathy tested prospective prediction of ophthalmopathy. The 100 or so discovery patients were randomly divided into training and test sets at a 7:3 ratio. In addition, the study compared T-cell repertoires in thyroid tissue and in blood from several Graves' hyperthyroidism patients. Following sampling, methimazole starting at 30 mg daily was given to hyperthyroidism patients, and high-dose intravenous methylprednisolone was given to ophthalmopathy patients. The paper reports TCR Vbeta CDR3 sequencing of over 130 peripheral blood samples: over 40 ophthalmopathy, about 75 hyperthyroidism and 17 progressor patients. General study outcomes and caveats: Ophthalmopathy was separated from stable hyperthyroidism by a 13 V-J signature model, with over 85% sensitivity and approximately 81% specificity obtained in cross-validation and 80%/75% obtained in testing. Sample size was not statistically predetermined, and blinding of investigators to group allocation was not performed. Blood samples also contained most of the expanded thyroid clonotypes (frequency above 0.001), which suggests that blood repertoires may reflect thyroid immune responses. During validation, the model predicted progression to ophthalmopathy a median of about 5.9 months ahead of onset, with almost 71% sensitivity and 72% to 80% specificity.

Regarding this clonotype: The antigen it recognizes is unknown. No base quality information exists; no much larger clone differs at one position.

The TCR beta CDR3 regions were amplified from RNA transcripts. For the first round of RT-PCR on the TCR CDR3, the HTBI primer set was used together with the Qiagen OneStep RT-PCR kit. A second multiplex PCR round built the libraries, followed by size selection and purification. Sequencing of the libraries was done on an Illumina HiSeq2000 using paired-end 100 bp reads. As for the authors' bioinformatics: SOAPnuke was used to process the raw data, with reads discarded if the reads contained adapters or uncalled bases, had a mean Phred below 15, or lacked an exact constant-primer or identifier match. High-quality paired reads were merged with COPE v1.2.5, and unique nucleotide sequences were defined as clonotypes. MiTCR v1.1 was used to align the clonotypes against IMGT TRBV, TRBD and TRBJ reference segments. The analysis included only V-J combinations with a frequency above 0.0001, which together covered 99% to 99.2% of the repertoires. The TCS score was defined as the ratio of F50 (clonal expansion) to E x V (chaos), calculated using BLOSUM62-based TCRdist between CDR3 peptides within each V-J. Welch's t-statistics and random forest reduced around 520 V-J features to 10 to 15, which were used in a naive Bayes classifier (R e1071). Clones were called with MiXCR by TCRdb after fastp trimmed the public reads at Q25, and only in-frame beta chains were retained. Rows with one shared CDR3 protein collapse into an entry with the most common genes and DNA. The V and J calls come from TCRdb's annotation, not from the publication. The sample has approximately 600,000 distinct CDR3 sequences on record, less than 25% of them singletons. The leading ten clones occupy under 35% of the sample.

Ophthalmopathy patients had moderately to severely active disease, Clinical Activity Score of at least 3, NOSPECS grade of at least 4, and duration under 3 months. Any patient with an uncontrolled infection, another autoimmune disease, pregnancy or lactation was excluded. Diagnoses were established on the basis of clinical symptoms, serum thyroxine and TRAb, thyroid ultrasound, and orbital computed tomography. PBMCs were isolated from about 9 ml of fresh peripheral blood by Ficoll-Paque density gradient centrifugation. Total RNA was extracted using Trizol reagent, and RNA quality was assessed on an Agilent 2100 Bioanalyzer. The specimen sequenced was blood. This sequence was found in a man aged 30 to 39 with Graves' ophthalmopathy.

The CDR3 loop reads CASSQDLGGRYYGYTF. At the DNA level, the sequence is TGTGCCAGCAGCCAAGACCTAGGTGGGAGATACTATGGCTACACCTTC. The chain joins TRBV14 to TRBJ1-2, with an unclear D gene assignment. For CDR1 and CDR2, the germline V gene lists SGHDN and FVKESK. From the cysteine through the phenylalanine, the CDR3 covers 16 amino acids. Only CDR3 DNA remains: 48 bases, in frame from the first base. V lost 0 bases and J lost 3 bases; the stretch between them is 14 bases long.